Detailed here is one T cell receptor (beta chain). Its antigen is currently unknown. The CDR3 spans 12 residues. V was clipped by 8 bases and J by 4 bases, with 11 bases between them. Germline V gene lookup returns CDR1 KGHSH and CDR2 LQKENI. Data came from immunoSEQ multiplex PCR; TCRdb stores just in-frame clones and leaves some out. The repertoire holds approximately 68,000 clones, with approximately 78% as singletons. The data stem from a study of OX40 agonist ivuxolimab in advanced cancers. Study results and caveats: CD8+ T cells (on average) carried more expanded clones than CD4+ T cells.

The chain carries TRBV18 and TRBJ1-1, with D possibly matching TRBD1 (5 bases). This TCR came from an adult with an advanced solid tumor such as melanoma, head and neck, liver or kidney cancer. This material consisted of CD4+ or CD8+ T cells sorted from blood, taken in a trial of the OX40 agonist ivuxolimab. The CDR3 protein is CASHGGFTEAFF. CDR3 nucleotides: TGTGCCAGCCACGGGGGTTTCACTGAAGCTTTCTTT.